The clone carrying this T cell receptor beta chain was seen a single time. The data were taken from a study of shared T cell receptors in the human thymus. The germline V and J ends were trimmed by 3 bases and 3 bases, with 9 bases remaining between them. Germline V gene data show CDR1 as SGHRS and CDR2 as YFSETQ. The CDR3 covers 13 residues. Generated by immunoSEQ multiplex PCR, the TCRdb table keeps only in-frame clones and is missing some. The table lists hundreds of thousands of clones, 80% to 90% of them singletons, with over 0.008% in the top ten. This same sample was also part of a study on human thymus T cells. That study reports: Those donating were healthy Finnish infants in corrective surgery for congenital heart defects. During corrective heart surgery, resections were taken, and the thymus tissue came from them. It looked as if thymic and blood repertoires used V and J genes in a biased way. The related literature has documented a marked overlap of thymic repertoires among unrelated individuals.

Sequenced sample: thymocytes. This TCR was sampled from a boy younger than two with a congenital heart defect. The chain is built from TRBV5-1 and TRBJ2-5, with D possibly matching TRBD2 (5 bases). Here the CDR3 reads CASSSRVKETQYF. The CDR3 region has the DNA TGCGCCAGCAGCTCGCGGGTAAAAGAGACCCAGTACTTC. Looking up the rest from reference TRBV5-1 and TRBJ2-5 gives the full variable domain: KAGVTQTPRYLIKTRGQQVTLSCSPISGHRSVSWYQQTPGQGLQFLFEYFSETQRNKGNFPGRFSGRQFSNSRSEMNVSTLELGDSALYLCASSSRVKETQYFGPGTRLLVL.